Shown below are 17 T cell receptor beta chains from a single sample sequenced in a study of CD8 T cells in Susac syndrome. With random hexamers, reverse transcription was performed on roughly 0.5 to 1 ug of RNA. Using its own MiXCR run on the immunoSEQ multiplex PCR reads, TCRdb lists one record per CDR3 protein. The sample carries approximately 210,000 distinct CDR3 sequences, approximately 94% recorded once. Sequencing input: CD4+ T cells from PBMCs. These receptors all stem from a human donor with Susac syndrome.

The V and J genes are TRBV20-1 and TRBJ1-4; possibly TRBD1 for D (5 bases). Germline CDR1 reads DFQATT; CDR2 reads SNEGSKA (reference sequence). The CDR3 is 16 residues long. Trimming cost V 6 bases and J 0 bases, with 17 bases left between them. The CDR3 DNA is TGCAGTGCCAATCGACGGGGGGTTGCAACTAATGAAAAACTGTTTTTT. It is translated as CSANRRGVATNEKLFF.

The rearrangement joins TRBV20-1 to TRBJ1-1; TRBD1 might be the D (6 bases). Germline V gene lookup returns CDR1 DFQATT and CDR2 SNEGSKA (reference sequence). Deletions cut 6 bases from V and 0 bases from J, with 17 bases between. The CDR3 extends over 15 amino acids. The chain's CDR3 is CSAPGAEVMNTEAFF. The CDR3 DNA follows: TGCAGTGCCCCGGGGGCGGAAGTCATGAACACTGAAGCTTTCTTT.

V usage is TRBV20-1 and J usage is TRBJ2-1; 7 nucleotides match TRBD2. This CDR3 has 15 amino acids. The V gene's germline CDR1 is DFQATT and CDR2 SNEGSKA (reference sequence). V shed 3 bases and J 7 bases; nucleotides not matched to a gene: 12. The chain's CDR3 is CSASPFGLADNEQFF. In DNA form, the CDR3 reads TGCAGTGCTAGTCCCTTCGGGCTAGCGGATAATGAGCAGTTCTTC.

V is TRBV19 and J is TRBJ2-7; perhaps TRBD2 as D (5 bases). The CDR3 runs to 14 residues. Germline V lookup: CDR1 LNHDA, CDR2 SQIVND (reference sequence). The ends were cut back, 7 bases at V and 5 bases at J, with 18 bases in the middle. CDR3 sequence: CASNPEGSVHEQYF. The CDR3 DNA sequence: TGTGCCAGTAATCCTGAGGGATCCGTCCACGAGCAGTACTTC.

The chain has TRBV9 and TRBJ2-2, with 7 nucleotides matching TRBD2. The germline CDR1 and CDR2 sequences are SGDLS and YYNGEE. J was trimmed by 3 bases and V by 0 bases; bases with no gene match: 5. CDR3 length: 16 residues. CDR3 in amino acids: CASSVGPGRDTGELFF. CDR3 nucleotides: TGTGCCAGCAGCGTAGGTCCGGGGAGGGACACCGGGGAGCTGTTTTTT.

The chain carries TRBV3-1 and TRBJ1-5, with 7 bases aligning to TRBD1. The germline gives CDR1 LGHDT, CDR2 YNNKEL (reference sequence). J gave up 2 bases and V 10 bases, and 8 bases lay outside the gene matches. There are 14 residues in the CDR3. CDR3 coding DNA: TGTGCCACCAAGGGGGCATTCGGCAATCAGCCCCAGCATTTT. This encodes CATKGAFGNQPQHF.

The genes are TRBV7-8 and TRBJ1-6; D is perhaps TRBD1 (6 bases). Trimming took 4 bases from V and 10 from J, leaving 17 bases between them. The CDR3 has 15 amino acids. Germline V CDR1 and CDR2: SGHVS, FQNEAQ. For the CDR3, the DNA is TGTGCCAGCAGCTACGTCGGGGGGGCGCAATCACCCCTCCACTTT. Protein: CASSYVGGAQSPLHF. The full variable domain, its missing parts supplied by reference TRBV7-8 and TRBJ1-6, is GAGVSQSPRYKVAKRGQDVALRCDPISGHVSLFWYQQALGQGPEFLTYFQNEAQLDKSGLPSDRFFAERPEGSVSTLKIQRTQQEDSAVYLCASSYVGGAQSPLHFGNGTRLTVT.

The chain combines TRBV12-1 with TRBJ1-2. TRBV12-1 is classified as a pseudogene. The CDR3 totals 14 residues. The CDR3: CASRPTGGADGYTF. CDR3 DNA sequence: TGTGCCAGCAGACCAACGGGTGGTGCGGATGGCTACACCTTC.

This sequence joins TRBV18 and TRBJ1-2; TRBD1 is a possible D gene (6 bases). The CDR3 has 14 residues. The germline V and J ends were trimmed by 1 base and 4 bases, with 10 bases remaining between them. The germline gives CDR1 KGHSH, CDR2 LQKENI. As DNA, the CDR3 is TGTGCCAGCTCACCACTAGGACAGCTCTATGGCTACACCTTC. It yields the protein CASSPLGQLYGYTF.

This clonotype was picked up one time. The V call is TRBV7-2, the J call TRBJ2-7; TRBD2 matches at 10 bases. The CDR3 is 16 amino acids. The V gene's germline CDR1 is SGHTA and CDR2 FQGNSA. The ends lost 6 bases at V and 2 bases at J; junction bases unmatched: 10. CDR3 in amino acids: CASSPASGGSAYEQYF. DNA of the CDR3: TGTGCCAGCAGTCCAGCTAGCGGGGGATCCGCCTACGAGCAGTACTTC.

This rearrangement joins TRBV14 to TRBJ2-7; TRBD1 aligns across 11 bases. The CDR3 extends over 15 amino acids. Germline V gives CDR1 SGHDN, CDR2 FVKESK. J gave up 5 bases and V 5 bases, and 8 bases lay outside the gene matches. The CDR3 reads CASSFRDRGWHEQYF. DNA of the CDR3: TGTGCCAGCAGCTTTCGGGACAGGGGGTGGCACGAGCAGTACTTC.

This chain uses TRBV21-1 with TRBJ2-1; the table calls TRBD1, which could not be checked here. TRBV21-1 is deemed a pseudogene. The CDR3 is 14 residues long. CDR3 sequence (DNA): TGTGCCAGCAGCAAAACGGGGGGGTCCAATGAGCAGTTCTTC. Translating it yields CASSKTGGSNEQFF.

The chain carries TRBV20-1 and TRBJ1-2, with a weak D call TRBD1 (5 bases). The CDR3 extends over 14 amino acids. Germline assignment: CDR1 DFQATT and CDR2 SNEGSKA (reference sequence). V lost 6 bases to trimming and J lost 6 bases, with 20 bases between them. The CDR3 sequence is CSAAQGRGGDGYTF. As DNA, the CDR3 is TGCAGTGCCGCCCAGGGTAGGGGTGGGGATGGCTACACCTTC.

This chain joins TRBV29-1 and TRBJ2-4, with no clear D. V gave up 7 bases and J gave up 6 bases, with 13 bases separating them. The CDR3 has 12 amino acids. The germline V gene has CDR1 SQVTM and CDR2 ANQGSEA. The DNA of the CDR3 is TGCAGCGGGACGTCTCCGGGAAACATTCAGTACTTC. Translating gives CSGTSPGNIQYF.

The V and J genes are TRBV28 and TRBJ1-2; a weak D match, TRBD1 (6 bases). The V and J ends lost 2 bases and 4 bases respectively, with 14 bases between them. This CDR3 contains 15 residues. CDR1 is MDHEN and CDR2 is SYDVKM in the germline V gene. The chain's CDR3 is CASSLGGLGSYGYTF. The CDR3 nucleotides are TGTGCCAGCAGTTTAGGGGGCCTCGGGTCCTATGGCTACACCTTC.

The chain uses TRBV6-2 or TRBV6-3 and TRBJ2-7; 7 nucleotides agree with TRBD2. Germline V gene sequence: CDR1 MNHEY, CDR2 SVGEGT. CDR3 length: 14 residues. V trimming: 2 bases; J trimming: 2 bases; junction bases outside the gene matches: 3. The CDR3: CASSYHGTTYEQYF. The CDR3 DNA sequence: TGTGCCAGCAGTTACCATGGGACTACCTACGAGCAGTACTTC.

The chain employs TRBV20-1 and TRBJ2-5; a possible D gene is TRBD2 (5 bases). CDR3 length equals 15 residues. Germline CDR1 reads DFQATT; CDR2 reads SNEGSKA (reference sequence). Trimming took off 2 bases at V and 2 bases at J, with 15 bases between the two ends. This CDR3 is CSARPRTREQETQYF. The CDR3 region has the DNA TGCAGTGCTAGACCGCGGACGAGGGAGCAAGAGACCCAGTACTTC.